This T cell receptor beta chain was documented in a study of shared clonotypes between healthy human individuals. Broader study findings: Compared with clonotypes that all four donors shared, non-shared clonotypes had lower generation probabilities.

At a deep level, the assay was run. TCRdb keeps only in-frame clones here, not all; method: immunoSEQ multiplex PCR. This repertoire shows 2 million to 3 million clones, approximately 90% found once; its top ten account for roughly 0.14%. Concerning this clone itself: Its antigen is undetermined.

CDR1 and CDR2 (germline): MNHEY, SMNVEV (reference sequence). The CDR3 has 15 amino acids. Trimming took 0 bases from V and 4 from J, leaving 10 bases between them. The source of this sequence is a man in his late teens or twenties in good health. The chain combines TRBV27 with TRBJ1-5; D is possibly TRBD1 (5 bases). Material: naive CD4+ T cells sorted from blood. Subset given: CD45RA+ positively selected. CDR3 sequence reads: CASSLSPGGNQPQHF. CDR3 nucleotide sequence: TGTGCCAGCAGTTTATCGCCGGGGGGGAATCAGCCCCAGCATTTT.